This record covers a single T cell receptor (beta chain). Sequencing used immunoSEQ multiplex PCR; TCRdb keeps in-frame clones, though not all of them. The sample holds 200,000 or so clones, around 84% seen once. The CDR3 runs to 12 residues. Trimming took 8 bases from V and 3 from J, leaving 7 bases between them. The source of the sample is a study of blood T cell repertoires in COVID-19. The source is a man aged 60-69 years with acute or convalescent COVID-19. This chain joins TRBV12-3 or TRBV12-4 and TRBJ2-2; tentatively, D is TRBD2 (6 bases). Input material: peripheral blood. CDR3 DNA: TGTGCCAGCGGGACTTACACCGGGGAGCTGTTTTTT. Its translation is CASGTYTGELFF.